Each of the 31 T cell receptor beta chains below was sequenced from the same sample in a study of T cells in tuberculosis. Data came from immunoSEQ multiplex PCR; TCRdb stores just in-frame clones and leaves some out. The sample includes about 30,000 clones, around 94% of them seen just once. The sample comprised PBMCs. The receptors were sampled from a donor aged 10 to 29 with latent tuberculosis or without tuberculosis infection.

The chain uses TRBV18 and TRBJ2-1; 10 positions agree with TRBD1. The CDR3 spans 15 residues. V lost 0 bases, J lost 8 bases, and 4 bases stayed unmatched. CDR1 is KGHSH and CDR2 is LQKENI in the germline V gene. DNA of the CDR3: TGTGCCAGCTCACCACCGATCGGGACAGGGGATGAGCAGTTCTTC. Residues: CASSPPIGTGDEQFF.

The chain uses TRBV6-5 and TRBJ1-2; 8 bases agree with TRBD1. Germline lookup yields CDR1 MNHEY and CDR2 SVGAGI. Trimming cost V 5 bases and J 4 bases; bases outside gene matches: 3. There are 13 residues in the CDR3. The CDR3 loop reads CASSRQGSYGYTF. DNA for the CDR3: TGTGCCAGCAGTAGACAGGGGTCCTATGGCTACACCTTC.

The rearrangement uses TRBV27 and TRBJ1-2; D uncertain. This CDR3 is built from 12 residues. Looked up from germline, CDR1 is MNHEY and CDR2 is SMNVEV (reference sequence). With 8 bases removed from V and 5 bases from J, the gap between germline ends came to 12 bases. Here the CDR3 DNA reads TGTGCCAGCGGAGGTTCGCGGTATGGCTACACCTTC. This encodes CASGGSRYGYTF.

CDR3 nucleotide sequence: TGTGCCAGCAGTTTATCGACAGGAGGCACTGAAGCTTTCTTT. It is translated as CASSLSTGGTEAFF. J is TRBJ1-1 and V is TRBV27, with D possibly matching TRBD1 (6 bases). CDR1 and CDR2 from the germline V gene are MNHEY and SMNVEV (reference sequence). The CDR3 contains 14 residues. Deletions cut 0 bases from V and 4 bases from J, with 9 bases between.

This chain uses TRBV18 with TRBJ2-1; weak D call: TRBD1 (5 bases). Between the trimmed V and J ends, which lost 3 bases and 9 bases, there was a span of 9 bases. Germline V gene lookup returns CDR1 KGHSH and CDR2 LQKENI. The CDR3 has 12 residues. The DNA for the CDR3 is TGTGCCAGCTCACCTAGGGGCGGTGAGCAGTTCTTC. Encoded protein: CASSPRGGEQFF.

The genes are TRBV6-4 and TRBJ2-1; D may be TRBD2 (6 bases). V was pared by 0 bases and J by 1 base, with 10 bases between. The CDR3 totals 16 residues. CDR1 is MRHNA and CDR2 is SNTAGT in the germline V gene. The CDR3 DNA follows: TGTGCCAGCAGTGACTCAATGGGGGGATCCTACAATGAGCAGTTCTTC. Its translation: CASSDSMGGSYNEQFF.

This rearrangement joins TRBV30 to TRBJ1-2; TRBD1 is a possible D gene (6 bases). Trimming stripped 0 bases from V and 4 bases from J, with 12 bases between. The CDR3 has 14 amino acids. The germline CDR1 and CDR2 sequences are GTSNPN and SVGIG (reference sequence). The DNA for the CDR3 is TGTGCCTGGAGTGTACATGTGACAGGCTATGGCTACACCTTC. Protein: CAWSVHVTGYGYTF.

V is TRBV27 and J is TRBJ1-2; possibly TRBD1 for D (5 bases). V was pared by 2 bases and J by 6 bases, with 13 bases between. CDR1 is MNHEY and CDR2 is SMNVEV in the germline V gene (reference sequence). CDR3 length: 14 residues. CDR3 loop: CASSLNVAGNGYTF. Written as DNA, the CDR3 is TGTGCCAGCAGTTTAAACGTCGCAGGGAATGGCTACACCTTC.

The CDR3, as DNA: TGTGCCAGCCGGAGATTTGAAAACACCGGGGAGCTGTTTTTT. This gives the protein CASRRFENTGELFF. This chain joins TRBV2 and TRBJ2-2; D gene ambiguous. CDR3 size: 14 residues. Trimming cost V 8 bases and J 2 bases, with 12 bases left between them. The germline V gene has CDR1 SNHLY and CDR2 FYNNEI.

The rearrangement joins TRBV29-1 to TRBJ2-2, with D possibly TRBD1 on 5 matching bases. The germline V gene encodes CDR1 SQVTM and CDR2 ANQGSEA. CDR3 size: 12 residues. Trimming left V 5 bases short and J 3 bases short, with 7 bases between. CDR3 in DNA: TGCAGCGTTTTCAGGGACACCGGGGAGCTGTTTTTT. It yields the protein CSVFRDTGELFF.

The gene calls are TRBV28 and TRBJ2-1; 12 bases map to TRBD2. The germline gives CDR1 MDHEN, CDR2 SYDVKM. With 4 bases clipped from V and 3 bases from J, the junction kept 7 bases outside the gene matches. The CDR3 has 17 residues. CDR3 loop: CASSSPSTSGSYNEQFF. The CDR3 DNA reads as TGTGCCAGCAGTTCACCCTCGACTAGCGGGAGCTACAATGAGCAGTTCTTC.

The chain has TRBV28 and TRBJ1-5; D might be TRBD1 (5 bases). Deletions cut 8 bases from V and 0 bases from J, with 14 bases between. CDR1 MDHEN and CDR2 SYDVKM come from the germline V gene. CDR3 size: 15 residues. This chain's CDR3 is CASAVGDYSNQPQHF. In DNA, the CDR3 is TGTGCCAGCGCCGTGGGGGACTATAGCAATCAGCCCCAGCATTTT.

V is TRBV7-2 and J is TRBJ2-5; 7 bases are a match to TRBD1. The CDR3 contains 15 residues. V lost 4 bases to trimming and J lost 5 bases; unmatched junction nucleotides: 10. Germline V gene data show CDR1 as SGHTA and CDR2 as FQGNSA. This CDR3 is CASSSHNRGRETQYF. The CDR3 coding sequence is TGTGCCAGCAGCTCGCACAACAGGGGCAGGGAGACCCAGTACTTC.

The rearrangement links TRBV29-1 to TRBJ1-5; no definite D call. Trimming stripped 5 bases from V and 2 bases from J, with 10 bases between. The germline gives CDR1 SQVTM, CDR2 ANQGSEA. The CDR3 runs to 13 residues. This CDR3 is CSVRGTGNQPQHF. The CDR3 nucleotides read TGCAGCGTTCGGGGTACCGGCAATCAGCCCCAGCATTTT.

V gene TRBV2 combines with J gene TRBJ2-7; D call uncertain. Trimming took off 5 bases at V and 1 base at J, with 12 bases between the two ends. This CDR3 spans 14 amino acids. From germline, CDR1 is SNHLY and CDR2 FYNNEI. For the CDR3, the DNA is TGTGCCAGCAGTTACCGAACACTATCCTACGAGCAGTACTTC. Translating gives CASSYRTLSYEQYF.

The chain employs TRBV5-6 and TRBJ2-1; 10 positions match TRBD1. The ends lost 5 bases at V and 6 bases at J; junction bases unmatched: 8. The germline gives CDR1 SGHDT, CDR2 YYEEEE. This CDR3 contains 15 residues. The DNA for the CDR3 is TGTGCCAGCAGTCGAGTCGGACAGGGGGTCAATGAGCAGTTCTTC. It specifies CASSRVGQGVNEQFF.

This rearrangement joins TRBV29-1 to TRBJ1-1; D is possibly TRBD1 (5 bases). Germline V gene sequence: CDR1 SQVTM, CDR2 ANQGSEA. The ends were cut back, 4 bases at V and 3 bases at J, with 12 bases in the middle. There are 13 residues in the CDR3. This chain's CDR3 is CSVGRGSDTEAFF. CDR3 coding DNA: TGCAGCGTTGGGAGGGGCTCGGACACTGAAGCTTTCTTT.

V is TRBV18 and J is TRBJ2-7; D is perhaps TRBD1 (6 bases). The V gene lost 3 bases and the J gene lost 7 bases, with 13 bases spanning the gap. CDR3 length equals 13 residues. From germline, CDR1 is KGHSH and CDR2 LQKENI. The CDR3 reads CASSPGQSLEQYF. Here the CDR3 DNA reads TGTGCCAGCTCACCCGGACAGTCTTTGGAGCAGTACTTC.

The chain has TRBV29-1 and TRBJ2-2; 9 bases match TRBD1. J gave up 6 bases and V 7 bases, and 9 bases lay outside the gene matches. This CDR3 region has 14 residues. Looked up from germline, CDR1 is SQVTM and CDR2 is ANQGSEA. The CDR3 sequence is CSGGDRVMSGELFF. Here the CDR3 DNA reads TGCAGCGGTGGGGACAGGGTGATGTCCGGGGAGCTGTTTTTT.

The V gene is TRBV19, the J gene TRBJ1-5; perhaps TRBD1 as D (6 bases). Germline CDR1 is LNHDA and CDR2 is SQIVND (reference sequence). V dropped 5 bases and J dropped 2 bases, with 10 bases sitting between them. The CDR3 spans 14 residues. The CDR3 DNA sequence: TGTGCCAGTAGTGCACAGGGTGGCAATCAGCCCCAGCATTTT. It specifies CASSAQGGNQPQHF.

The chain combines TRBV18 with TRBJ2-7, with TRBD1 identical over 7 bases. Germline V lookup: CDR1 KGHSH, CDR2 LQKENI. Losses at the gene ends were 6 bases for V and 4 bases for J; bases not matched to a gene: 3. The CDR3 has 12 amino acids. CDR3 loop: CASSGTAYEQYF. CDR3 nucleotides: TGTGCCAGCTCGGGGACAGCTTACGAGCAGTACTTC.

The chain carries TRBV29-1 and TRBJ2-1; the match to TRBD1 covers 8 bases. V lost 4 bases, J lost 8 bases, and 13 bases stayed unmatched. CDR3 length: 15 residues. The germline CDR1 and CDR2 sequences are SQVTM and ANQGSEA. The CDR3 coding sequence is TGCAGCGTTGCCCTGGGACAGGACCCCTGGGATGAGCAGTTCTTC. Translation: CSVALGQDPWDEQFF.

The chain recombines TRBV29-1 with TRBJ2-3, with 7 nucleotides matching TRBD1. The J segment lost 1 base and the V segment lost 2 bases, leaving 12 bases of the junction unmatched. This CDR3 has 17 residues. CDR1 and CDR2 (germline): SQVTM, ANQGSEA. This CDR3 reads CSVEITEKGARTDTQYF. The CDR3 bases are TGCAGCGTTGAAATCACCGAGAAGGGGGCGCGCACAGATACGCAGTATTTT.

The rearrangement joins TRBV2 to TRBJ2-7; TRBD1 matches at 8 bases. CDR1 and CDR2 from the germline V gene are SNHLY and FYNNEI. V dropped 8 bases and J dropped 6; count of bases not matched to a gene: 18. The CDR3 contains 16 residues. The CDR3 sequence is CASGALTMRTGSEQYF. The CDR3, as DNA: TGTGCCAGCGGCGCATTAACTATGAGGACAGGGTCCGAGCAGTACTTC.

The chain couples TRBV6-4 to TRBJ2-3; the match to TRBD2 covers 8 bases. The V segment lost 3 bases and the J segment 1 base; nucleotides outside the gene matches: 0. The CDR3 is made up of 14 amino acids. Germline-derived CDR1 and CDR2 are MRHNA and SNTAGT. CDR3 nucleotides: TGTGCCAGCAGTGAAGCGGGAGGCACAGATACGCAGTATTTT. As protein: CASSEAGGTDTQYF.

This chain links TRBV6-1 with TRBJ2-7; 7 bases are a match to TRBD1. J was trimmed by 2 bases and V by 0 bases; bases with no gene match: 4. Germline loops: CDR1 MNHNS, CDR2 SASEGT. This CDR3 region has 15 residues. CDR3 protein: CASSEAGTATYEQYF. The CDR3, as DNA: TGTGCCAGCAGTGAAGCGGGGACAGCTACCTACGAGCAGTACTTC.

This chain connects TRBV2 to TRBJ2-5, with D possibly TRBD2 on 5 matching bases. Per germline, CDR1 SNHLY and CDR2 FYNNEI. V lost 5 bases to trimming and J lost 5 bases, with 9 bases between them. This CDR3 spans 12 amino acids. CDR3 DNA sequence: TGTGCCAGCAGTCAGGAGCGGGAGACCCAGTACTTC. Amino acids: CASSQERETQYF.

The table lists this clone with a count of one. V usage is TRBV7-3 and J usage is TRBJ2-2; possible D gene TRBD1, 5 bases. CDR3 length: 13 amino acids. Germline loops: CDR1 SGHTA, CDR2 FQGTGA. Deletions cut 6 bases from V and 4 bases from J, with 9 bases between. In DNA form, the CDR3 reads TGTGCCAGCAGTTCTACAGGCACCGGGGAGCTGTTTTTT. Protein sequence: CASSSTGTGELFF.

The genes are TRBV7-6 and TRBJ2-6, with a tentative D call TRBD1 (6 bases). Germline V gene data show CDR1 as SGHVS and CDR2 as FNYEAQ. CDR3 size: 18 residues. With 1 base removed from V and 0 bases from J, the gap between germline ends came to 13 bases. The CDR3 reads CASSLVQGGGSGANVLTF. Written as DNA, the CDR3 is TGTGCCAGCAGCTTAGTACAGGGCGGCGGCTCTGGGGCCAACGTCCTGACTTTC.

This clone came up a few times. This sequence joins TRBV25-1 and TRBJ1-2; maybe TRBD1 (5 bases). The CDR3 is 13 amino acids. Trimming left V 6 bases short and J 3 bases short, with 11 bases between. The germline gives CDR1 MGHDK, CDR2 SYGVNS. The CDR3 coding sequence is TGTGCCAGCAGCTTCAGGGTGGACTATGGCTACACCTTC. It specifies CASSFRVDYGYTF.

CDR3 in DNA: TGTGCCAGCAGGAGGAGGCTAACTAATGAAAAACTGTTTTTT. It encodes CASRRRLTNEKLFF. The chain is built from TRBV27 and TRBJ1-4, with D uncertain. Germline V gives CDR1 MNHEY, CDR2 SMNVEV (reference sequence). CDR3 length: 14 amino acids. Trimming pared 6 bases from V and 1 base from J, leaving 9 bases between.